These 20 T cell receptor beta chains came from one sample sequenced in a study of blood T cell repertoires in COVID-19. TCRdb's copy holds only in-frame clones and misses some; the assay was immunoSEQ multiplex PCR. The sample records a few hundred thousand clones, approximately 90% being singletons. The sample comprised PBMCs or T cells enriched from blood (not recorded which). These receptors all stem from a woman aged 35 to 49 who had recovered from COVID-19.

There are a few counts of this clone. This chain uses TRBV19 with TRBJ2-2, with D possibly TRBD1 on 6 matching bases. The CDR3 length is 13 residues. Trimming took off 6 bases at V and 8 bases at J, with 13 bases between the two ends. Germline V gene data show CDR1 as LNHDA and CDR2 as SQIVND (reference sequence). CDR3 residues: CASRPGVGGELFF. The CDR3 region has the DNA TGTGCCAGTAGGCCAGGGGTCGGAGGGGAGCTGTTTTTT.

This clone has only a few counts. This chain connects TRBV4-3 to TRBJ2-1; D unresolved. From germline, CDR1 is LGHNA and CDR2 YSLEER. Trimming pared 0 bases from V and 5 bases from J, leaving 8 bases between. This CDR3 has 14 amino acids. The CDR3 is CASSQDPDNNEQFF. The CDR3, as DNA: TGCGCCAGCAGCCAAGATCCAGACAACAATGAGCAGTTCTTC.

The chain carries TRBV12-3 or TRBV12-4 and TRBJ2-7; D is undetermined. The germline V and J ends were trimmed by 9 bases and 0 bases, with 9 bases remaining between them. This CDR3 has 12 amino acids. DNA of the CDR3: TGTGCCAGTGGAGCCCCCTCCTACGAGCAGTACTTC. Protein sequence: CASGAPSYEQYF.

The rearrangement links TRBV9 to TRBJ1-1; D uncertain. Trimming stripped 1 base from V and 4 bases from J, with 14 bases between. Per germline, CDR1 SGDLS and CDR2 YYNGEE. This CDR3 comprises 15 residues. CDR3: CASSVFSGPGTEAFF. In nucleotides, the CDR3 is TGTGCCAGCAGCGTATTCTCGGGTCCGGGCACTGAAGCTTTCTTT.

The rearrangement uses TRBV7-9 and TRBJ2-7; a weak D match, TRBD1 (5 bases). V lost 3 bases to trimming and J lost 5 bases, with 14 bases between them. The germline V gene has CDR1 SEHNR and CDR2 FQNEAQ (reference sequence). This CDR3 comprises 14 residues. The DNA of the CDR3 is TGTGCCAGCAGCTTTGCAGGGCAGAAGGACGAGCAGTACTTC. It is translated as CASSFAGQKDEQYF.

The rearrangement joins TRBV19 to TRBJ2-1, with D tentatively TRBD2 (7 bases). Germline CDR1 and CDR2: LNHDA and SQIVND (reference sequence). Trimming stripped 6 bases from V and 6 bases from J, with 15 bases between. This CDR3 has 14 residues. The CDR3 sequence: CASSRGGGSNEQFF. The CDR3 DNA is TGTGCCAGTAGCAGGGGCGGCGGGAGCAATGAGCAGTTCTTC. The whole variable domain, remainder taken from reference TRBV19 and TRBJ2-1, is DGGITQSPKYLFRKEGQNVTLSCEQNLNHDAMYWYRQDPGQGLRLIYYSQIVNDFQKGDIAEGYSVSREKKESFPLTVTSAQKNPTAFYLCASSRGGGSNEQFFGPGTRLTVL.

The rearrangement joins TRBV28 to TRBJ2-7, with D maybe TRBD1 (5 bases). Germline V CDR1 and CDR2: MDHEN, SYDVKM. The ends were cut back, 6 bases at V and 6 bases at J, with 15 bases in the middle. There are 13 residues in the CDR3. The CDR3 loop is CASSRNLGLEQYF. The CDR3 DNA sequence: TGTGCCAGCAGCCGAAACTTGGGGCTCGAGCAGTACTTC.

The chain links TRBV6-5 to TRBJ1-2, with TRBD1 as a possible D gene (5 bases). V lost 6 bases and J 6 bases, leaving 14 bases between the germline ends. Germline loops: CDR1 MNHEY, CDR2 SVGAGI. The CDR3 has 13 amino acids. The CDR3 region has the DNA TGTGCCAGCAGGGGGGGACTGCCAGATGGCTACACCTTC. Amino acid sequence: CASRGGLPDGYTF.

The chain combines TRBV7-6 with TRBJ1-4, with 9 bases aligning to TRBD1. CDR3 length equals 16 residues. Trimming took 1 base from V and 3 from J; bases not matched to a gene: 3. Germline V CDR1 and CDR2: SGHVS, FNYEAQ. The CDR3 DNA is TGTGCCAGCAGCTTAGTACAGGGGGCCCCTAATGAAAAACTGTTTTTT. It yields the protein CASSLVQGAPNEKLFF.

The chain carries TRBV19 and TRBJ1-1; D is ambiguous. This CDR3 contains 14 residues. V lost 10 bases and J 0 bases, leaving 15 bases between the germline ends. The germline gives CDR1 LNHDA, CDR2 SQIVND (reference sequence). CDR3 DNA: TGTGCCACCCACGGGTGGCCCATGAACACTGAAGCTTTCTTT. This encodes CATHGWPMNTEAFF.

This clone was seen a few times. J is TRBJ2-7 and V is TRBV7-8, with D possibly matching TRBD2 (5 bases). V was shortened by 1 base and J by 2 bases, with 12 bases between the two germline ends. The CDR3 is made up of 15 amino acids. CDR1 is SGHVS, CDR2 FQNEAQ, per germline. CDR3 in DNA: TGTGCCAGCAGCTTAGTTCGGAGCGGAACCTACGAGCAGTACTTC. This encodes CASSLVRSGTYEQYF.

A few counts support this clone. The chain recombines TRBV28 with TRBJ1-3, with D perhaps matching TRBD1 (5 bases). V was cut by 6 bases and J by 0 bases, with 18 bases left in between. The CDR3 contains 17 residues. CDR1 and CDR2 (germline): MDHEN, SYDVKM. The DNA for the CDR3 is TGTGCCAGCAGATCTTGGGGGGGGGAGAGCTCTGGAAACACCATATATTTT. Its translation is CASRSWGGESSGNTIYF.

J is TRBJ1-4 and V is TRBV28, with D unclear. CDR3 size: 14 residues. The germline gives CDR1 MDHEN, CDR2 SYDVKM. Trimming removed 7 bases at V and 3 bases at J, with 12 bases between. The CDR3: CASTPSGPNEKLFF. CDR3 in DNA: TGTGCCAGCACCCCATCTGGGCCTAATGAAAAACTGTTTTTT.

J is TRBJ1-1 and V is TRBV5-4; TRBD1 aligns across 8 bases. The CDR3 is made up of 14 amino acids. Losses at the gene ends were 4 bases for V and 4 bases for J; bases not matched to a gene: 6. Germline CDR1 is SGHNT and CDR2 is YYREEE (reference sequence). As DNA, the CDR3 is TGTGCCAGCAGCACCGGACAGGGCCGCACTGAAGCTTTCTTT. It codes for CASSTGQGRTEAFF.

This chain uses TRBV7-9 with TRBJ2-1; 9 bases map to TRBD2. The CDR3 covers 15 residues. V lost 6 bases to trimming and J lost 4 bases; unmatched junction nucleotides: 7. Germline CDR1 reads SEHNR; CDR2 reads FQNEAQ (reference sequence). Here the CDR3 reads CASRPASGEYNEQFF. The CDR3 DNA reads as TGTGCCAGCAGGCCGGCTAGCGGGGAATACAATGAGCAGTTCTTC. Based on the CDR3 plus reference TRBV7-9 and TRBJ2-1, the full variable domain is DTGVSQNPRHKITKRGQNVTFRCDPISEHNRLYWYRQTLGQGPEFLTYFQNEAQLEKSRLLSDRFSAERPKGSFSTLEIQRTEQGDSAMYLCASRPASGEYNEQFFGPGTRLTVL.

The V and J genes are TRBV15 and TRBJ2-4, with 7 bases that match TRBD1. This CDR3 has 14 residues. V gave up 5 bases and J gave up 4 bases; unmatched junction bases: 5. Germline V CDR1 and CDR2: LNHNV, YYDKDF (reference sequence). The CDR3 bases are TGTGCCACCAGCGGACGGGACAGTAAAAACATTCAGTACTTC. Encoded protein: CATSGRDSKNIQYF.

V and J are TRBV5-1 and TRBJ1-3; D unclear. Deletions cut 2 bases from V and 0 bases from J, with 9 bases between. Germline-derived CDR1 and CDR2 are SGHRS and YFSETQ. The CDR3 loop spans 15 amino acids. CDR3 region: CASSLAGSSGNTIYF. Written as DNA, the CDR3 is TGCGCCAGCAGCTTAGCCGGGAGCTCTGGAAACACCATATATTTT.

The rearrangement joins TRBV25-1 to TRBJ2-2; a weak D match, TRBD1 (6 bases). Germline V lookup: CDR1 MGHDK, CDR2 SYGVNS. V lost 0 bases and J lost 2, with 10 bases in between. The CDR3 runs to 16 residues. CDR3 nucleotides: TGTGCCAGCAGTGAATATTGGACAGTCAACACCGGGGAGCTGTTTTTT. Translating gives CASSEYWTVNTGELFF.

Here the CDR3 DNA reads TGTGCCAGCAGCCCGTCCGGGACAGGGGCCTACGAGCAGTACTTC. Protein product: CASSPSGTGAYEQYF. The rearrangement links TRBV7-3 to TRBJ2-7; 10 bases fit TRBD1. Germline values: CDR1 SGHTA, CDR2 FQGTGA. V lost 5 bases and J lost 2; bases outside the gene matches: 6. The CDR3 extends over 15 amino acids.

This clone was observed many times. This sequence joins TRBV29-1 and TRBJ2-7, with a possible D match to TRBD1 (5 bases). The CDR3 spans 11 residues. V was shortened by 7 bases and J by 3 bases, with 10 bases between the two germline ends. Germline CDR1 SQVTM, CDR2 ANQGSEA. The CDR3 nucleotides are TGCAGCGCCTCTCAGGGCTACGAGCAGTACTTC. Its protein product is CSASQGYEQYF.